The rows below give T cell receptor beta chains drawn from one sample of a study of T-cell reconstitution after alpha-beta-depleted transplantation in children. Using its own MiXCR run on the PCR reads, TCRdb lists one record per CDR3 protein. In the table there are fewer than 400,000 distinct CDR3 sequences, about a quarter of which are singletons. Specimen: PBMCs, mostly from graft donor cells, collected 180 days after TCRalphabeta/CD19-depleted stem cell transplant. These receptors all come from a male patient younger than 18 who had a stem cell transplant for acute lymphoblastic leukemia, so the T cells may come from the graft donor. The CDR3 runs from the conserved cysteine through the conserved F or W. A D gene is named only where the DNA matches it firmly. Some rows mark clone size as missing; the rest say once, few, many or name a class of expanded clone.

>-|TRBJ1-2|TRBV7-9|-
CASSLEGYTF
TGTGCCAGCAGCTTAGAGGGCTACACCTTC
>TRBD1|TRBJ2-7|TRBV6-6|few
CASRATGAYEQYF
TGTGCCAGCAGGGCAACAGGGGCCTACGAGCAGTACTTC
>-|TRBJ2-2|TRBV20-1|-
CSARVDRRFTGELFF
TGCAGTGCTAGAGTCGACAGAAGATTCACCGGGGAGCTGTTTTTT
>-|TRBJ1-2|TRBV12-3/TRBV12-4|many
CASSLLGNYGYTF
TGTGCCAGCAGTTTGTTAGGGAACTATGGCTACACCTTC
>TRBD2|TRBJ2-3|TRBV12-3/TRBV12-4|few
CASSFGGSGTDTQYF
TGTGCCAGCAGTTTTGGCGGGAGTGGGACAGATACGCAGTATTTT
>-|TRBJ2-2|TRBV27|many
CASSPRQNTGELFF
TGTGCCAGCAGTCCCCGACAGAACACCGGGGAGCTGTTTTTT
>-|TRBJ2-1|TRBV7-9|-
CASSLAGPSYNEQFF
TGTGCCAGCAGCCTCGCAGGGCCCTCCTACAATGAGCAGTTCTTC
>-|TRBJ1-1|TRBV18|-
CASSPYLATDTEAFF
TGTGCCAGCTCACCTTACCTCGCGACGGACACTGAAGCTTTCTTT
>TRBD1|TRBJ2-3|TRBV18|few
CASSPGDRHTQYF
TGTGCCAGCTCACCAGGGGACAGACATACGCAGTATTTT
>-|TRBJ2-1|TRBV6-1|few
CASSFRQDNEQFF
TGTGCCAGCAGCTTTCGGCAGGACAATGAGCAGTTCTTC
>-|TRBJ1-4|TRBV4-1|-
CASSLVWRDPSSNEKLFF
TGCGCCAGCAGCCTGGTCTGGAGGGATCCCTCATCTAATGAAAAACTGTTTTTT
>-|TRBJ2-1|TRBV13|few
CASSSRLRDNEQFF
TGTGCCAGCAGCTCCCGGCTTAGAGACAATGAGCAGTTCTTC
>-|TRBJ1-4|TRBV29-1|few
CSVAGTNLGEEKLFF
TGCAGCGTGGCCGGGACTAATCTGGGCGAGGAAAAACTGTTTTTT
>-|TRBJ2-3|TRBV7-3|few
CASSLFSSVSTDTQYF
TGTGCCAGCAGCTTATTCTCTAGCGTTAGCACAGATACGCAGTATTTT
>TRBD2|TRBJ2-3|TRBV5-6|many
CASSPGLAGADTQYF
TGTGCCAGCAGCCCCGGACTAGCGGGTGCCGATACGCAGTATTTT
>TRBD1|TRBJ1-2|TRBV5-8|-
CASRPTDRGLAYGYTF
TGTGCCAGCAGGCCGACCGACAGGGGGCTGGCCTATGGCTACACCTTC
>-|TRBJ2-7|TRBV6-2/TRBV6-3|few
CASTHRYEQYF
TGTGCCAGCACCCACAGGTACGAGCAGTACTTC
>TRBD1|TRBJ2-7|TRBV29-1|few
CSVGGTDSYEQYF
TGCAGCGTTGGAGGGACAGACTCCTACGAGCAGTACTTC
>TRBD1|TRBJ2-3|TRBV18|-
CASSRGQGADTQYF
TGTGCCAGCTCACGCGGACAGGGAGCAGATACGCAGTATTTT
>-|TRBJ2-1|TRBV20-1|-
CSARGQLTNEQFF
TGCAGTGCTAGAGGGCAGTTGACCAATGAGCAGTTCTTC
>-|TRBJ2-1|TRBV4-2|-
CASSQGLARGHEQFF
TGTGCCAGCAGCCAAGGCCTAGCAAGAGGGCATGAGCAGTTCTTC
>-|TRBJ2-1|TRBV18|-
CASHQRRNEQFF
TGTGCCAGCCACCAGCGCAGGAATGAGCAGTTCTTC
>-|TRBJ2-1|TRBV18|-
CASSPFATGYNEQFF
TGTGCCAGCTCACCTTTTGCTACTGGCTACAATGAGCAGTTCTTC
>-|TRBJ2-6|TRBV21-1|few
CASSKSGLSFSGANVLTF
TGTGCCAGCAGCAAATCGGGTCTCTCCTTCTCTGGGGCCAACGTCCTGACTTTC
>TRBD1|TRBJ1-1|TRBV19|-
CASGRQGNTEAFF
TGTGCCAGTGGCAGACAGGGGAACACTGAAGCTTTCTTT
>TRBD2|TRBJ2-7|TRBV2|-
CASRPGLAGGYEQYF
TGTGCCAGCAGACCCGGACTAGCGGGAGGTTACGAGCAGTACTTC
>TRBD1|TRBJ2-7|TRBV6-5|few
CASSYFPDRPFWSEQYF
TGTGCCAGCAGTTATTTTCCGGACAGGCCTTTTTGGAGCGAGCAGTACTTC
>TRBD2|TRBJ2-7|TRBV29-1|-
CSVVAGGHEQYF
TGCAGCGTTGTAGCGGGAGGGCACGAGCAGTACTTC
>-|TRBJ2-1|TRBV11-2|-
CASSLDPGTLDNEQFF
TGTGCCAGCAGCTTAGATCCTGGGACCCTCGACAATGAGCAGTTCTTC
>TRBD1|TRBJ2-7|TRBV9|-
CASSVGQGGEQYF
TGTGCCAGCAGCGTGGGACAGGGGGGCGAGCAGTACTTC
>TRBD2|TRBJ2-7|TRBV7-9|-
CASSFYTGDYYEQYF
TGTGCCAGCAGCTTCTACACGGGGGACTACTACGAGCAGTACTTC
>TRBD1|TRBJ1-1|TRBV7-3|few
CASSAQGALGTEAFF
TGTGCCAGCAGCGCACAGGGGGCTCTCGGCACTGAAGCTTTCTTT
>TRBD2|TRBJ2-1|TRBV7-3|few
CASSLLAGEGVDEQFF
TGTGCCAGCAGCTTATTAGCGGGAGAAGGGGTGGATGAGCAGTTCTTC
>TRBD2|TRBJ2-7|TRBV5-1|-
CASSYTGTSGRPEQYF
TGCGCCAGCAGCTATACCGGGACTAGCGGGAGGCCCGAGCAGTACTTC
>-|TRBJ2-5|TRBV28|-
CASSQGAADQETQYF
TGTGCCAGCAGCCAGGGTGCGGCGGACCAAGAGACCCAGTACTTC
>TRBD2|TRBJ2-5|TRBV10-3|-
CAISVQSGRAPETQYF
TGTGCCATCAGTGTTCAGAGCGGGAGGGCCCCAGAGACCCAGTACTTC
>-|TRBJ1-3|TRBV3-1|-
CASSQFRAGNTIYF
TGTGCCAGCAGCCAATTCAGGGCTGGAAACACCATATATTTT
>TRBD2|TRBJ2-3|TRBV5-1|-
CASSYSSGSPDTQYF
TGCGCCAGCAGCTATTCTAGCGGGAGCCCAGATACGCAGTATTTT
>-|TRBJ2-5|TRBV5-1|few
CASNRVTPRPEETQYF
TGCGCCAGCAACAGGGTTACTCCCCGACCCGAAGAGACCCAGTACTTC
>-|TRBJ1-1|TRBV9|few
CASSSPLDTEAFF
TGTGCCAGCAGCTCCCCTCTGGATACTGAAGCTTTCTTT
>-|TRBJ1-1|TRBV11-2|-
CASSLHPADPEAFF
TGTGCCAGCAGCCTACACCCTGCGGACCCTGAAGCTTTCTTT
>TRBD1|TRBJ2-1|TRBV20-1|-
CSARTGGSYNEQFF
TGCAGTGCCCGGACAGGGGGGTCCTACAATGAGCAGTTCTTC
>-|TRBJ2-2|TRBV9|few
CASNPANTGELFF
TGTGCCAGCAATCCTGCGAACACCGGGGAGCTGTTTTTT
>TRBD1|TRBJ2-2|TRBV30|-
CAWSVLDRGNTGELFF
TGTGCCTGGAGTGTACTGGACAGGGGAAACACCGGGGAGCTGTTTTTT
>-|TRBJ2-2|TRBV25-1|-
CASSELGETGELFF
TGTGCCAGCAGTGAATTGGGGGAAACCGGGGAGCTGTTTTTT
>TRBD1|TRBJ1-5|TRBV20-1|-
CSARGQGYQPQHF
TGCAGTGCCCGGGGACAGGGCTATCAGCCCCAGCATTTT
>TRBD2|TRBJ2-2|TRBV5-1|few
CASSLGLAGLLNANTGELFF
TGCGCCAGCAGCTTGGGACTAGCGGGCTTACTAAACGCGAACACCGGGGAGCTGTTTTTT
>-|TRBJ2-7|TRBV27|once
CASSLGDNPYEQYF
TGTGCCAGCAGTTTAGGGGACAATCCCTACGAGCAGTACTTC
>TRBD1|TRBJ2-7|TRBV9|-
CASSVGQGARYEQYF
TGTGCCAGCAGCGTAGGACAGGGGGCGCGGTACGAGCAGTACTTC
>-|TRBJ2-3|TRBV7-3|-
CASSLMEGPDTQYF
TGTGCCAGCAGCTTAATGGAGGGACCAGATACGCAGTATTTT
>-|TRBJ1-1|TRBV5-4|-
CASSPEGRDTEAFF
TGTGCCAGCAGTCCGGAGGGCAGAGATACTGAAGCTTTCTTT
>-|TRBJ1-2|TRBV10-3|few
CAISESGIYGYTF
TGTGCCATCAGTGAGTCAGGAATATATGGCTACACCTTC
>-|TRBJ2-5|TRBV20-1|-
CSARDGEGKETQYF
TGCAGTGCTAGAGACGGAGAGGGGAAGGAGACCCAGTACTTC
>TRBD2|TRBJ2-7|TRBV7-4|-
CASSQVPSGSYEQYF
TGTGCCAGCAGCCAAGTCCCTAGCGGTTCTTACGAGCAGTACTTC